Listed here are 26 T cell receptor beta chains from one sample, sequenced in a study of cytomegalovirus exposure and HLA in healthy donors. PCR was performed using 60 Vbeta and 13 Jbeta primers. Clones were sequenced by immunoSEQ multiplex PCR, and TCRdb holds only the in-frame ones, with some missing. The sample records 120,000 or so clones, 73% being singletons. The sequenced material came from PBMCs. The receptors stem from a woman in her thirties or forties in good health and CMV-seronegative.

The genes are TRBV10-3 and TRBJ2-3; D is possibly TRBD1 (5 bases). V lost 0 bases, J lost 7 bases, and 23 bases lay in between. Germline CDR1 is ENHRY and CDR2 is SYGVKD. This CDR3 comprises 18 residues. CDR3 sequence reads: CAISESGSRSDSGNTQYF. In DNA, the CDR3 is TGTGCCATCAGTGAGTCGGGCTCCCGAAGCGACTCAGGGAATACGCAGTATTTT.

The genes are TRBV27 and TRBJ2-1, with D maybe TRBD2 (6 bases). CDR3 length equals 17 residues. V gave up 8 bases and J gave up 0 bases, with 20 bases separating them. Germline V gene lookup returns CDR1 MNHEY and CDR2 SMNVEV (reference sequence). In nucleotides, the CDR3 is TGTGCCAGCTTCCCGATTAGCGGACATCACTCCTACAATGAGCAGTTCTTC. Amino acids: CASFPISGHHSYNEQFF.

V gene TRBV21-1 combines with J gene TRBJ2-2; the D segment call TRBD1 is taken from the table without a DNA check. TRBV21-1 is tagged as a pseudogene. The CDR3 extends over 16 amino acids. CDR3 bases: TGTGCCAGCAGCAAAAAACAGGATTTACACACCGGGGAGCTGTTTTTT. Translating it yields CASSKKQDLHTGELFF.

This chain joins TRBV7-8 and TRBJ2-5; unclear D gene. From germline, CDR1 is SGHVS and CDR2 FQNEAQ. Trimming took off 1 base at V and 5 bases at J, with 8 bases between the two ends. The CDR3 loop spans 13 amino acids. CDR3 protein: CASSLGLAETQYF. The CDR3 DNA reads TGTGCCAGCAGCTTAGGGCTGGCCGAGACCCAGTACTTC.

The chain employs TRBV9 and TRBJ2-3; 11 nucleotides agree with TRBD2. Germline V lookup: CDR1 SGDLS, CDR2 YYNGEE. The CDR3 totals 16 residues. The J segment lost 3 bases and the V segment lost 0 bases, leaving 3 bases of the junction unmatched. CDR3 sequence reads: CASSVVAGGPTDTQYF. The CDR3 DNA is TGTGCCAGCAGCGTAGTAGCGGGAGGGCCGACAGATACGCAGTATTTT.

This sequence joins TRBV2 and TRBJ1-6; D may be TRBD1 (6 bases). Germline-derived CDR1 and CDR2 are SNHLY and FYNNEI. Deletions cut 6 bases from V and 6 bases from J, with 24 bases between. There are 18 residues in the CDR3. DNA for the CDR3: TGTGCCAGCAGGCCGGGGACACGATATTTCAGTGCTAATTCACCCCTCCACTTT. This translates into CASRPGTRYFSANSPLHF. Filled out from reference TRBV2 and TRBJ1-6, the complete variable domain reads EPEVTQTPSHQVTQMGQEVILRCVPISNHLYFYWYRQILGQKVEFLVSFYNNEISEKSEIFDDQFSVERPDGSNFTLKIRSTKLEDSAMYFCASRPGTRYFSANSPLHFGNGTRLTVT.

This chain links TRBV27 with TRBJ2-2, with unresolved D. The CDR3 runs 13 residues. Germline loops: CDR1 MNHEY, CDR2 SMNVEV (reference sequence). Deletions cut 6 bases from V and 4 bases from J, with 9 bases between. This CDR3 is CASRRHLTGELFF. CDR3 nucleotides: TGTGCCAGCAGGAGACACCTCACCGGGGAGCTGTTTTTT.

This clone was observed a few times. This chain connects TRBV2 to TRBJ1-1; the D is unclear. This CDR3 spans 13 amino acids. The germline gives CDR1 SNHLY, CDR2 FYNNEI. The V end was cut by 1 base, the J end by 3 bases, with 6 bases between. CDR3 residues: CASSEEQYTEAFF. CDR3 sequence (DNA): TGTGCCAGCAGTGAAGAACAGTACACTGAAGCTTTCTTT.

The count of this clone is one. The V call is TRBV5-1, the J call TRBJ2-1; a possible D gene is TRBD2 (6 bases). V shed 0 bases and J shed 0 bases, with 7 bases lying between them. Germline V gene sequence: CDR1 SGHRS, CDR2 YFSETQ. This CDR3 has 15 amino acids. The CDR3: CASSLDGSSYNEQFF. CDR3 sequence (DNA): TGCGCCAGCAGCTTGGACGGGAGCTCCTACAATGAGCAGTTCTTC.

This clone was observed a few times. The J gene is TRBJ2-1, the V gene TRBV29-1; 8 nucleotides match TRBD1. The CDR3 extends over 13 amino acids. The V and J ends lost 3 bases and 8 bases, in that order; junction bases with no gene match: 6. The germline V gene encodes CDR1 SQVTM and CDR2 ANQGSEA. CDR3 sequence (DNA): TGCAGCGTTGACAGGGGGCGCGTCTATGAGCAGTTCTTC. This encodes CSVDRGRVYEQFF.

The CDR3 nucleotides are TGCGCCAGCAGCTTGGGCCCCCACGCAGGTGCCTACGAGCAGTACTTC. Protein sequence: CASSLGPHAGAYEQYF. The V and J genes are TRBV5-1 and TRBJ2-7; D not certain. The ends were cut back, 0 bases at V and 2 bases at J, with 15 bases in the middle. The CDR3 has 16 residues. The germline CDR1 and CDR2 sequences are SGHRS and YFSETQ.

The chain uses TRBV19 and TRBJ1-5; 12 bases are a match to TRBD1. Germline V gene sequence: CDR1 LNHDA, CDR2 SQIVND (reference sequence). The CDR3 covers 16 residues. V was clipped by 7 bases and J by 4 bases; unmatched bases: 8. The CDR3 sequence is CASKGTGGMSNQPQHF. Here the CDR3 DNA reads TGTGCCAGTAAAGGGACAGGGGGCATGAGTAATCAGCCCCAGCATTTT.

The gene calls are TRBV11-2 and TRBJ2-3, with 9 bases aligning to TRBD2. This CDR3 region has 15 residues. V was clipped by 4 bases and J by 3 bases; unmatched bases: 5. CDR1 is SGHAT, CDR2 FQNNGV, per germline. CDR3 in amino acids: CASSYRGLATDTQYF. CDR3 bases: TGTGCCAGCAGCTACCGAGGACTAGCGACAGATACGCAGTATTTT.

This chain uses TRBV29-1 with TRBJ2-1; 14 nucleotides line up with TRBD2. The CDR3 extends over 16 amino acids. The J segment lost 7 bases and the V segment lost 7 bases, leaving 12 bases of the junction unmatched. The germline V gene encodes CDR1 SQVTM and CDR2 ANQGSEA. The CDR3 sequence is CSAAPKTSGGVNEQFF. In DNA, the CDR3 is TGCAGCGCCGCCCCCAAGACTAGCGGGGGGGTTAATGAGCAGTTCTTC.

The V and J genes are TRBV30 and TRBJ1-1, with D possibly matching TRBD1 (5 bases). In germline, CDR1 is GTSNPN, CDR2 SVGIG (reference sequence). This CDR3 is 15 amino acids long. The ends were cut back, 1 base at V and 1 base at J, with 13 bases in the middle. The CDR3 region is CAWSDLRDWNTEAFF. The CDR3 bases are TGTGCCTGGAGTGACCTCCGGGACTGGAACACTGAAGCTTTCTTT.

This sequence joins TRBV28 and TRBJ2-3; D unclear. The CDR3 contains 15 residues. The V gene's germline CDR1 is MDHEN and CDR2 SYDVKM. Trimming took off 1 base at V and 2 bases at J, with 10 bases between the two ends. CDR3 amino acids: CASSLSRSITDTQYF. For the CDR3, the DNA is TGTGCCAGCAGTTTATCTCGGTCGATCACAGATACGCAGTATTTT.

The CDR3 nucleotides read TGTGCCAGCACCCCCCCCGGGGAGGGCCACGAGCAGTACTTC. Protein product: CASTPPGEGHEQYF. J is TRBJ2-7 and V is TRBV6-5; the match to TRBD2 covers 7 bases. V lost 7 bases, J lost 5 bases, and 11 bases stayed unmatched. Germline assignment: CDR1 MNHEY and CDR2 SVGAGI. The CDR3 sequence is 14 residues long.

V gene TRBV19 combines with J gene TRBJ1-5, with D perhaps matching TRBD1 (6 bases). Trimming removed 3 bases from V and 1 base from J, with 13 bases in between. This CDR3 has 16 residues. From germline, CDR1 is LNHDA and CDR2 SQIVND (reference sequence). The DNA for the CDR3 is TGTGCCAGTAGTATGGTAGGGGGTGGAAGCAATCAGCCCCAGCATTTT. The encoded protein is CASSMVGGGSNQPQHF.

The genes are TRBV10-3 and TRBJ2-2; 12 bases line up with TRBD1. Germline CDR1 is ENHRY and CDR2 is SYGVKD. V dropped 4 bases and J dropped 6; count of bases not matched to a gene: 15. This CDR3 comprises 19 residues. The DNA for the CDR3 is TGTGCCATCAGTGCCCCCTGGGGGACAGGGGGCAAGAAGGCCGGGGAGCTGTTTTTT. This sequence encodes CAISAPWGTGGKKAGELFF.

This clone has only one observation. The rearrangement links TRBV11-2 to TRBJ2-5; a weak D match, TRBD2 (5 bases). Germline loops: CDR1 SGHAT, CDR2 FQNNGV. The CDR3 has 13 amino acids. Trimming cost V 5 bases and J 3 bases, with 10 bases left between them. The CDR3 here is CASSAGLKETQYF. DNA for the CDR3: TGTGCCAGCAGCGCCGGACTCAAAGAGACCCAGTACTTC.

This sequence joins TRBV4-1 and TRBJ1-5; the D gene is possibly TRBD1 (5 bases). CDR1 and CDR2 from the germline V gene are MGHRA and YSYEKL. Deletions cut 5 bases from V and 4 bases from J, with 15 bases between. The CDR3 sequence is 15 residues long. CDR3 amino acids: CASSVQEGLNQPQHF. In DNA, the CDR3 is TGCGCCAGCAGCGTACAGGAGGGGCTAAATCAGCCCCAGCATTTT.

The genes are TRBV7-9 and TRBJ2-7, with 7 bases lining up with TRBD2. The V gene's germline CDR1 is SEHNR and CDR2 FQNEAQ (reference sequence). The CDR3 spans 15 residues. V lost 1 base and J lost 0; bases outside the gene matches: 3. The CDR3 spells CASSLGGLNSYEQYF. The CDR3 DNA reads as TGTGCCAGCAGCTTAGGGGGACTAAACTCCTACGAGCAGTACTTC.

The rearrangement links TRBV5-4 to TRBJ2-1; the match to TRBD2 covers 9 bases. Germline V lookup: CDR1 SGHNT, CDR2 YYREEE (reference sequence). V dropped 2 bases and J dropped 8; count of bases not matched to a gene: 8. The CDR3 has 15 amino acids. CDR3 region: CASSLAASGEHEQFF. The CDR3 DNA reads as TGTGCCAGCAGCTTAGCGGCTAGCGGGGAGCATGAGCAGTTCTTC.

V gene TRBV4-1 combines with J gene TRBJ2-1, with 13 positions matching TRBD2. CDR1 MGHRA and CDR2 YSYEKL come from the germline V gene. The ends lost 1 base at V and 8 bases at J; junction bases unmatched: 5. The CDR3 totals 16 residues. CDR3 DNA sequence: TGCGCCAGCAGCCAAGTTAGACTAGCGGGAGGCTATGAGCAGTTCTTC. Residues: CASSQVRLAGGYEQFF.

CDR3 bases: TGTGCCAGCAGTAAAGCGGGAGGACTTGTGGCAGATACGCAGTATTTT. Amino acids: CASSKAGGLVADTQYF. The genes are TRBV11-3 and TRBJ2-3; 9 nucleotides align to TRBD2. The ends lost 6 bases at V and 4 bases at J; junction bases unmatched: 11. Germline V lookup: CDR1 SGHNT, CDR2 YENEEA. The CDR3 totals 16 residues.

The chain recombines TRBV2 with TRBJ2-7; D may be TRBD1 (6 bases). This CDR3 region has 15 residues. Trimming pared 1 base from V and 2 bases from J, leaving 12 bases between. Germline CDR1 reads SNHLY; CDR2 reads FYNNEI. CDR3 DNA: TGTGCCAGCAGTGAAGACAGGGCAATGACCTACGAGCAGTACTTC. Translation: CASSEDRAMTYEQYF.